This T cell receptor beta chain originates from a study of CD8 T cells in ankylosing spondylitis. General study findings and limits: There were earlier reports of some motif variants in reactive arthritis synovial fluid and blood. Clones tied to disease were said to be significantly enriched in matched ankylosing spondylitis synovial fluid. Characteristic of ankylosing spondylitis blood, it appeared, was a TCR beta motif comprising roughly eight highly homologous variants.

Researchers built TCR beta libraries using quantitative 5'-RACE with molecular barcodes. Each CDR3 protein is one row after TCRdb ran MiXCR on the 5' RACE reads. The sample has roughly 150,000 distinct CDR3 sequences, around a third seen once; the top ten hold over 5.5%. About this clonotype itself: Its specificity is unknown.

The V end lost 2 bases, the J end lost 5 bases, and 13 bases lay between the germline ends. The germline V gene encodes CDR1 SGDLS and CDR2 YYNGEE. This CDR3 comprises 14 residues. The sequencing sample was made of synovial fluid, either unsorted or a sorted T cell fraction (not recorded which). This sequence was found in a male donor with ankylosing spondylitis. The chain combines TRBV9 with TRBJ1-1; D is ambiguous. In DNA, the CDR3 is TGTGCCAGCAGCGTCATAGCCGAGGGAACTGAAGCTTTCTTT. Residues: CASSVIAEGTEAFF.